The 5 T cell receptor beta chains below were found in one sample sequenced in a study of long-term antiretroviral therapy in people with HIV (dated by TCRdb to between 2021 and 2024). Sequencing of the TRB variable region was done with the immunoSEQ hsTCRB v3.0 assay at survey level resolution. TCRdb mirrors the immuneACCESS table, restricted to in-frame sequences. Some clones are absent from its copies; in checked studies, under half trace to an unresolved V gene, and the reason for the others is unknown. The sample table lists 25,000 to 35,000 clones, about 88% of them with a count of one. Of the sample, almost 7.5% is held by the ten largest clones. This material consisted of unsorted PBMCs, taken approximately 5 years before starting antiretroviral therapy. These receptors came from a man aged 45-65 years with HIV.

The chain combines TRBV5-4 with TRBJ1-1; D ambiguous. CDR3 length: 13 residues. Germline loops: CDR1 SGHNT, CDR2 YYREEE (reference sequence). The V end was cut by 0 bases, the J end by 3 bases, with 6 bases between. The CDR3 DNA sequence: TGTGCCAGCAGCTTGGGTTGGGACACTGAAGCTTTCTTT. It encodes CASSLGWDTEAFF.

The chain has TRBV18 and TRBJ1-4, with a possible D match to TRBD1 (5 bases). This CDR3 is 15 amino acids long. The germline V gene encodes CDR1 KGHSH and CDR2 LQKENI. V lost 3 bases and J lost 8, with 16 bases in between. The CDR3 DNA follows: TGTGCCAGCTCACCTACTCCGGGACGGATCGAAAAACTGTTTTTT. Translating gives CASSPTPGRIEKLFF. The variable domain in full, completed from reference TRBV18 and TRBJ1-4, reads NAGVMQNPRHLVRRRGQEARLRCSPMKGHSHVYWYRQLPEEGLKFMVYLQKENIIDESGMPKERFSAEFPKEGPSILRIQQVVRGDSAAYFCASSPTPGRIEKLFFGSGTQLSVL.

The chain uses TRBV14 and TRBJ1-1, with D unclear. V was shortened by 0 bases and J by 5 bases, with 10 bases between the two germline ends. Per the germline V gene, CDR1 is SGHDN and CDR2 is FVKESK. The CDR3 totals 14 residues. Here the CDR3 reads CASSQDLSRTEAFF. DNA for the CDR3: TGTGCCAGCAGCCAAGATCTCTCAAGGACTGAAGCTTTCTTT.

The rearrangement links TRBV14 to TRBJ2-2, with D possibly being TRBD1 (6 bases). Germline CDR1 SGHDN, CDR2 FVKESK. V was shortened by 2 bases and J by 4 bases, with 17 bases between the two germline ends. CDR3 size: 17 residues. For the CDR3, the DNA is TGTGCCAGCAGCCAAACGAAGCAGGGGTTAGGCACCGGGGAGCTGTTTTTT. As protein: CASSQTKQGLGTGELFF.

The rearrangement links TRBV18 to TRBJ1-2; D gene unclear. Trimming stripped 6 bases from V and 6 bases from J, with 20 bases between. The CDR3 is made up of 15 amino acids. Germline V gene sequence: CDR1 KGHSH, CDR2 LQKENI. CDR3 in DNA: TGTGCCAGCTCCCCCGCGGTAGGCACCACGGATGGCTACACCTTC. Protein product: CASSPAVGTTDGYTF. Filled out from reference TRBV18 and TRBJ1-2, the complete variable domain reads NAGVMQNPRHLVRRRGQEARLRCSPMKGHSHVYWYRQLPEEGLKFMVYLQKENIIDESGMPKERFSAEFPKEGPSILRIQQVVRGDSAAYFCASSPAVGTTDGYTFGSGTRLTVV.